Below, 20 T cell receptor beta chains from the same sample are listed, as sequenced in a study of blood T cell repertoires in COVID-19. Here immunoSEQ multiplex PCR was the method, and the copy in TCRdb shows in-frame clones only, minus some. The sample consists of 350,000 or so clones, about 90% of them appearing once. The sequencing sample was made of PBMCs or T cells enriched from blood (not recorded which). The receptors here all came from a woman in her 30s who had recovered from COVID-19.

CDR3 sequence (DNA): TGCGCCAGCAGCTTGTACCCAGGGGCCGAGACCCAGTACTTC. This translates into CASSLYPGAETQYF. The chain recombines TRBV5-1 with TRBJ2-5; a possible D gene is TRBD1 (6 bases). V lost 1 base and J lost 5, with 12 bases in between. Germline values: CDR1 SGHRS, CDR2 YFSETQ. This CDR3 is 14 amino acids long.

V is TRBV7-9 and J is TRBJ1-1; a weak D match, TRBD1 (6 bases). Trimming pared 3 bases from V and 3 bases from J, leaving 14 bases between. CDR3 length: 15 residues. Germline CDR1 SEHNR, CDR2 FQNEAQ (reference sequence). This CDR3 is CASSFDLPGDTEAFF. The CDR3 DNA sequence: TGTGCCAGCAGCTTCGACCTCCCAGGGGACACTGAAGCTTTCTTT. The complete variable domain, with remaining parts taken from reference TRBV7-9 and TRBJ1-1, reads DTGVSQNPRHKITKRGQNVTFRCDPISEHNRLYWYRQTLGQGPEFLTYFQNEAQLEKSRLLSDRFSAERPKGSFSTLEIQRTEQGDSAMYLCASSFDLPGDTEAFFGQGTRLTVV.

The V and J genes are TRBV5-1 and TRBJ2-1; D may be TRBD2 (6 bases). Germline V gene sequence: CDR1 SGHRS, CDR2 YFSETQ. The CDR3 sequence is 14 residues long. Between the trimmed V and J ends, which lost 0 bases and 8 bases, there was a span of 12 bases. CDR3 DNA sequence: TGCGCCAGCAGCTTGGGACGTCCGGGGGATGAGCAGTTCTTC. Its protein is CASSLGRPGDEQFF.

This clone was counted a few times. The chain carries TRBV30 and TRBJ1-2, with TRBD1 as a possible D gene (6 bases). From germline, CDR1 is GTSNPN and CDR2 SVGIG (reference sequence). The V end lost 5 bases, the J end lost 4 bases, and 11 bases lay between the germline ends. CDR3 length: 12 residues. Here the CDR3 reads CAWAGTPYGYTF. DNA for the CDR3: TGTGCCTGGGCCGGGACACCCTATGGCTACACCTTC.

The chain joins TRBV13 to TRBJ2-7; 10 bases align to TRBD1. CDR3 length: 14 residues. J gave up 3 bases and V 3 bases, and 2 bases lay outside the gene matches. Germline loops: CDR1 PRHDT, CDR2 FYEKMQ (reference sequence). CDR3 protein: CASSFWTGGYEQYF. The CDR3, as DNA: TGTGCCAGCAGCTTTTGGACAGGGGGCTACGAGCAGTACTTC.

The genes are TRBV4-1 and TRBJ1-2; tentative D call: TRBD1 (6 bases). Germline CDR1 is MGHRA and CDR2 is YSYEKL. The CDR3 runs 13 residues. With 7 bases removed from V and 6 bases from J, the gap between germline ends came to 15 bases. The CDR3 bases are TGCGCCAGCAAACCACAGGGATTCCATGGCTACACCTTC. It yields the protein CASKPQGFHGYTF.

This clone was observed a few times. This rearrangement joins TRBV14 to TRBJ2-3; 10 bases match TRBD1. Germline V CDR1 and CDR2: SGHDN, FVKESK. This CDR3 has 17 residues. V was clipped by 1 base and J by 2 bases; unmatched bases: 6. CDR3 sequence (DNA): TGTGCCAGCAGCCAAGTAGCGGGGACAGGGGTCACAGATACGCAGTATTTT. Translation: CASSQVAGTGVTDTQYF.

This sequence joins TRBV5-4 and TRBJ2-5; maybe TRBD2 (5 bases). Trimming stripped 0 bases from V and 3 bases from J, with 12 bases between. The length of the CDR3 is 15 residues. Germline V gene sequence: CDR1 SGHNT, CDR2 YYREEE (reference sequence). The CDR3 sequence: CASSLGGRGEETQYF. The CDR3, as DNA: TGTGCCAGCAGCTTGGGAGGGCGCGGAGAAGAGACCCAGTACTTC. Looking up the rest from reference TRBV5-4 and TRBJ2-5 gives the full variable domain: ETGVTQSPTHLIKTRGQQVTLRCSSQSGHNTVSWYQQALGQGPQFIFQYYREEENGRGNFPPRFSGLQFPNYSSELNVNALELDDSALYLCASSLGGRGEETQYFGPGTRLLVL.

As regards this clone: This CDR3 is also generated by other DNA sequences in the sample. This sequence joins TRBV9 and TRBJ2-1; 9 bases are shared with TRBD2. CDR3 length equals 16 residues. V gave up 0 bases and J gave up 2 bases; unmatched junction bases: 3. From germline, CDR1 is SGDLS and CDR2 YYNGEE. The CDR3 bases are TGTGCCAGCAGCGTAGGGGGCGGGGGGGCCTACAATGAGCAGTTCTTC. Amino acid sequence: CASSVGGGGAYNEQFF.

The V call is TRBV5-4, the J call TRBJ2-3, with TRBD1 as a possible D gene (6 bases). V was trimmed by 4 bases and J by 3 bases, leaving 12 bases between them. The CDR3 spans 14 residues. Per the germline V gene, CDR1 is SGHNT and CDR2 is YYREEE (reference sequence). In nucleotides, the CDR3 is TGTGCCAGCAGCGCACAGGGTCGAACAGATACGCAGTATTTT. It specifies CASSAQGRTDTQYF.

The V call is TRBV29-1, the J call TRBJ2-3, with 8 bases aligning to TRBD2. Germline CDR1 SQVTM, CDR2 ANQGSEA. CDR3 length: 14 residues. V was pared by 3 bases and J by 1 base, with 3 bases of the junction left unmatched. This chain's CDR3 is CSVEGLVGTDTQYF. The DNA for the CDR3 is TGCAGCGTTGAGGGACTAGTGGGCACAGATACGCAGTATTTT.

The CDR3: CASRSRGPSGNTIYF. In DNA form, the CDR3 reads TGTGCCAGCAGATCTCGGGGTCCCTCTGGAAACACCATATATTTT. This sequence joins TRBV6-5 and TRBJ1-3; the D is unclear. V was cut by 6 bases and J by 0 bases, with 12 bases left in between. The germline CDR1 and CDR2 sequences are MNHEY and SVGAGI. This CDR3 spans 15 amino acids.

V gene TRBV6-5 combines with J gene TRBJ2-2; the match to TRBD1 covers 10 bases. The CDR3 contains 15 residues. CDR1 is MNHEY, CDR2 SVGAGI, per germline. The junction had 6 bases not matched to a gene; V was cut back by 6 bases and J by 5 bases. CDR3 residues: CASSKGQGKTGELFF. The CDR3 DNA reads TGTGCCAGCAGCAAGGGACAGGGGAAAACCGGGGAGCTGTTTTTT.

The chain carries TRBV4-2 and TRBJ1-1; 8 bases map to TRBD1. The CDR3 runs 15 residues. Germline V gene data show CDR1 as LGHNA and CDR2 as YNFKEQ. After removal of 3 bases from V and 0 bases from J, the junction contained 3 bases not matched to a gene. The CDR3 reads CASSQAQGVNTEAFF. CDR3 in DNA: TGTGCCAGCAGCCAGGCACAGGGGGTGAACACTGAAGCTTTCTTT.

The chain links TRBV23-1 to TRBJ2-4; 7 nucleotides align to TRBD1. TRBV23-1 is an open reading frame, and its role is uncertain. J gave up 0 bases and V 7 bases, and 9 bases lay outside the gene matches. The CDR3 sequence is 16 residues long. The CDR3 bases are TGCGCCAGCAACCTATACAGGGGAATAGCCAAAAACATTCAGTACTTC. Its protein is CASNLYRGIAKNIQYF.

This chain uses TRBV4-2 with TRBJ2-7; D is ambiguous. Trimming left V 1 base short and J 4 bases short, with 8 bases between. The CDR3 length is 13 residues. In germline, CDR1 is LGHNA, CDR2 YNFKEQ. The CDR3: CASSQGPSYEQYF. DNA for the CDR3: TGTGCCAGCAGCCAAGGTCCCTCTTACGAGCAGTACTTC.

This rearrangement joins TRBV5-4 to TRBJ2-3; TRBD2 agrees at 12 bases. CDR3 size: 20 residues. Trimming at V came to 4 bases and at J to 0 bases, leaving 15 bases not matched to a gene. In germline, CDR1 is SGHNT, CDR2 YYREEE (reference sequence). This CDR3 reads CASSRALAGGPLGSTDTQYF. DNA of the CDR3: TGTGCCAGCAGCCGTGCCCTAGCGGGGGGGCCACTCGGTAGCACAGATACGCAGTATTTT.

A single count supports this clone. This chain joins TRBV7-2 and TRBJ2-7, with TRBD2 identical over 13 bases. Germline V gene sequence: CDR1 SGHTA, CDR2 FQGNSA. V was pared by 3 bases and J by 4 bases, with 9 bases of the junction left unmatched. CDR3 length: 17 residues. CDR3 residues: CASSLRPGTSGEYEQYF. CDR3 coding DNA: TGTGCCAGCAGCTTGCGACCCGGGACTAGCGGGGAATACGAGCAGTACTTC.

The chain couples TRBV19 to TRBJ1-2; D is unresolved. Germline-derived CDR1 and CDR2 are LNHDA and SQIVND (reference sequence). CDR3 length: 14 residues. The ends were cut back, 6 bases at V and 4 bases at J, with 15 bases in the middle. CDR3 amino acids: CASSPGAGAYGYTF. CDR3 coding DNA: TGTGCCAGTAGCCCGGGAGCGGGAGCCTATGGCTACACCTTC.

The rearrangement joins TRBV14 to TRBJ2-1; D is unresolved. Germline values: CDR1 SGHDN, CDR2 FVKESK. Between the trimmed V and J ends, which lost 4 bases and 2 bases, there was a span of 6 bases. The CDR3 is 13 residues long. This chain's CDR3 is CASSPLTYNEQFF. In DNA, the CDR3 is TGTGCCAGCAGCCCGTTAACCTACAATGAGCAGTTCTTC.